What follows are 22 T cell receptor beta chains derived from one specimen sequenced in a study of blood T cell repertoires in COVID-19. Produced via immunoSEQ multiplex PCR; TCRdb's table is partial and in-frame only. The sample lists about 310,000 clones; roughly 86% were seen once. The sample was peripheral blood. All receptors come from a woman in her fifties or sixties who had recovered from COVID-19.

V is TRBV21-1 and J is TRBJ2-7; no DNA check was done on the table's D call, TRBD1. TRBV21-1 is shown as a pseudogene. CDR3 length equals 15 residues. CDR3 bases: TGTGCCAGCCTACTTACGGACAGATTCCCCCACGAGCAGTACTTC. It specifies CASLLTDRFPHEQYF.

This clone came up once. The CDR3 DNA sequence: TGTGCCAGCAGCCCCTGCACTTCCCCGGACTGCCCCTACGAGCAGTACTTC. This codes for CASSPCTSPDCPYEQYF. The gene calls are TRBV3-1 (or the pseudogene TRBV3-2) and TRBJ2-7; a possible D gene is TRBD2 (5 bases). The germline CDR1 and CDR2 sequences are LGHDT and YNNKEL (reference sequence). The germline V and J ends were trimmed by 4 bases and 2 bases, with 21 bases remaining between them. CDR3 length equals 17 residues.

The V and J genes are TRBV5-1 and TRBJ2-5; 11 positions agree with TRBD2. Germline-derived CDR1 and CDR2 are SGHRS and YFSETQ. The V and J ends lost 2 bases and 5 bases, in that order; junction bases with no gene match: 14. The CDR3 has 18 residues. The CDR3 DNA reads TGCGCCAGCAGCTTAGATGTTGCCGGACTAGCGGGTTCTGAGACCCAGTACTTC. Translation gives CASSLDVAGLAGSETQYF.

The chain carries TRBV2 and TRBJ1-1, with D possibly being TRBD1 (6 bases). CDR1 and CDR2 (germline): SNHLY, FYNNEI. Trimming left V 4 bases short and J 0 bases short, with 12 bases between. This CDR3 comprises 15 residues. The CDR3 DNA follows: TGTGCCAGCAGTGGGGGGGGCAGGCTGAACACTGAAGCTTTCTTT. It specifies CASSGGGRLNTEAFF.

The J gene is TRBJ2-3, the V gene TRBV5-4, with 7 bases lining up with TRBD2. The germline gives CDR1 SGHNT, CDR2 YYREEE (reference sequence). The CDR3 is 16 residues long. J lost 0 bases, V lost 1 base, and 5 bases had no gene match. CDR3 in amino acids: CASSLLAGPSTDTQYF. The CDR3 region has the DNA TGTGCCAGCAGCTTGTTAGCGGGCCCAAGCACAGATACGCAGTATTTT.

The gene calls are TRBV7-2 and TRBJ2-7, with 7 bases fitting TRBD2. The CDR3 length is 16 residues. Germline V gives CDR1 SGHTA, CDR2 FQGNSA. V was clipped by 5 bases and J by 0 bases; unmatched bases: 10. The CDR3 region has the DNA TGTGCCAGCAGCCCGGCGCGACTAGCCAGCTCCTACGAGCAGTACTTC. This gives the protein CASSPARLASSYEQYF.

Remarks on this clone: This CDR3 is also generated by other DNA sequences in the sample. The V and J genes are TRBV3-1 (or the pseudogene TRBV3-2) and TRBJ1-5; D gene uncertain. This CDR3 has 13 amino acids. Trimming cost V 1 base and J 5 bases, with 6 bases left between them. Germline-derived CDR1 and CDR2 are LGHDT and YNNKEL (reference sequence). This CDR3 is CASSQGAYQPQHF. CDR3 DNA: TGTGCCAGCAGCCAAGGGGCGTATCAGCCCCAGCATTTT.

The gene calls are TRBV4-3 and TRBJ2-5; D call uncertain. This CDR3 is 14 amino acids long. Trimming took off 1 base at V and 5 bases at J, with 11 bases between the two ends. Germline-derived CDR1 and CDR2 are LGHNA and YSLEER. CDR3 coding DNA: TGCGCCAGCAGCCAAGGGTCCGGTTTCGAGACCCAGTACTTC. It is translated as CASSQGSGFETQYF.

The chain recombines TRBV19 with TRBJ2-1, with 12 bases lining up with TRBD1. After removal of 8 bases from V and 2 bases from J, the junction contained 1 base not matched to a gene. Germline V gene data show CDR1 as LNHDA and CDR2 as SQIVND (reference sequence). This CDR3 contains 14 residues. CDR3 sequence: CASRDRGPYNEQFF. For the CDR3, the DNA is TGTGCCAGTCGGGACAGGGGGCCCTACAATGAGCAGTTCTTC.

Concerning this clone: Other DNA sequences in the sample encode the same CDR3. The V call is TRBV28, the J call TRBJ1-5; tentative D call: TRBD1 (6 bases). The CDR3 consists of 14 residues. Trimming stripped 2 bases from V and 2 bases from J, with 7 bases between. CDR1 and CDR2 (germline): MDHEN, SYDVKM. The CDR3: CASSLAGGNQPQHF. The CDR3 region has the DNA TGTGCCAGCAGTTTAGCAGGGGGCAATCAGCCCCAGCATTTT.

Only a few counts were recorded for this clone. The chain carries TRBV4-3 and TRBJ1-2; TRBD1 aligns across 10 bases. V shed 1 base and J 1 base; nucleotides not matched to a gene: 0. The CDR3 covers 15 residues. CDR1 LGHNA and CDR2 YSLEER come from the germline V gene. CDR3 sequence reads: CASSQGTGGNYGYTF. DNA of the CDR3: TGCGCCAGCAGCCAAGGGACAGGGGGTAACTATGGCTACACCTTC.

The count of this clone is one. This chain links TRBV3-1 (or the pseudogene TRBV3-2) with TRBJ2-7; possible D gene TRBD2, 6 bases. There are 14 residues in the CDR3. Germline lookup yields CDR1 LGHDT and CDR2 YNNKEL (reference sequence). Trimming took 1 base from V and 5 from J, leaving 12 bases between them. The CDR3 reads CASSQGRDFHEQYF. For the CDR3, the DNA is TGTGCCAGCAGCCAAGGTCGGGACTTCCACGAGCAGTACTTC.

This clone was seen only once. The chain has TRBV28 and TRBJ1-2, with TRBD1 matching 8 bases. The length of the CDR3 is 14 residues. The trim removed 3 bases at V and 3 bases at J, leaving 3 bases unmatched. Looked up from germline, CDR1 is MDHEN and CDR2 is SYDVKM. DNA of the CDR3: TGTGCCAGCAGTTTGGCAGGGGGCCACTATGGCTACACCTTC. This sequence encodes CASSLAGGHYGYTF.

The V call is TRBV10-3, the J call TRBJ1-6; D gene ambiguous. V was trimmed by 6 bases and J by 7 bases, leaving 16 bases between them. The CDR3 is made up of 15 amino acids. Per the germline V gene, CDR1 is ENHRY and CDR2 is SYGVKD. The CDR3 DNA sequence: TGTGCCATCAGGCTCAGTGGGCTTGGGAATTCACCCCTCCACTTT. Protein product: CAIRLSGLGNSPLHF.

The J gene is TRBJ1-1, the V gene TRBV7-2, with D hard to call. Germline CDR1 and CDR2: SGHTA and FQGNSA. V lost 1 base, J lost 4 bases, and 13 bases lay in between. The CDR3 covers 15 residues. The CDR3 protein is CASSLGLGSGTEAFF. DNA for the CDR3: TGTGCCAGCAGCTTAGGGTTGGGCTCTGGCACTGAAGCTTTCTTT.

The DNA of the CDR3 is TGCGCCAGCAGCCTAGGACAGGGGGCTAACTATGGCTACACCTTC. It encodes CASSLGQGANYGYTF. V is TRBV5-1 and J is TRBJ1-2; 10 bases align to TRBD1. CDR1 and CDR2 (germline): SGHRS, YFSETQ. The CDR3 length is 15 residues. The V gene end was trimmed by 4 bases and the J gene end by 0 bases; junction bases not matched to a gene: 3.

This chain uses TRBV5-1 with TRBJ2-3; D ambiguous. V was shortened by 0 bases and J by 4 bases, with 12 bases between the two germline ends. The CDR3 totals 15 residues. Germline V gene lookup returns CDR1 SGHRS and CDR2 YFSETQ. CDR3 nucleotides: TGCGCCAGCAGCTTGGGTCTAGGTGAGGCAGATACGCAGTATTTT. The encoded protein is CASSLGLGEADTQYF.

This chain uses TRBV3-1 (or the pseudogene TRBV3-2) with TRBJ2-7; D might be TRBD1 (6 bases). Deletions cut 0 bases from V and 12 bases from J, with 12 bases between. Germline loops: CDR1 LGHDT, CDR2 YNNKEL (reference sequence). The CDR3 runs 12 residues. The CDR3 region has the DNA TGTGCCAGCAGCCAAGAAGGTAGGGGGTGGTACTTC. Residues: CASSQEGRGWYF.

This clone was recorded only once. The V and J genes are TRBV10-3 and TRBJ1-5; tentative D call: TRBD1 (5 bases). V gave up 7 bases and J gave up 3 bases, with 22 bases separating them. The CDR3 is made up of 17 amino acids. Germline CDR1 is ENHRY and CDR2 is SYGVKD. The CDR3 here is CAIKGKAGGYTNQPQHF. DNA of the CDR3: TGTGCCATCAAGGGGAAAGCCGGAGGGTATACCAATCAGCCCCAGCATTTT.

This clone was recorded only once. CDR3 loop: CASSPRGLAGPLDIQYF. The DNA for the CDR3 is TGTGCCAGCAGTCCTCGAGGACTAGCGGGGCCCTTGGACATTCAGTACTTC. J is TRBJ2-4 and V is TRBV28; 12 nucleotides match TRBD2. V trimming: 5 bases; J trimming: 8 bases; junction bases outside the gene matches: 13. The germline V gene encodes CDR1 MDHEN and CDR2 SYDVKM. This CDR3 region has 17 residues.

V is TRBV9 and J is TRBJ2-3; TRBD1 matches at 9 bases. V lost 4 bases to trimming and J lost 2 bases; unmatched junction nucleotides: 8. This CDR3 is 16 amino acids long. In germline, CDR1 is SGDLS, CDR2 YYNGEE. Here the CDR3 DNA reads TGTGCCAGCAGCTTTTCAGGGGACAGGGCCACAGATACGCAGTATTTT. This gives the protein CASSFSGDRATDTQYF.

The rearrangement links TRBV6-5 to TRBJ2-1; 7 nucleotides match TRBD1. The germline gives CDR1 MNHEY, CDR2 SVGAGI. With 2 bases clipped from V and 6 bases from J, the junction kept 1 base outside the gene matches. This CDR3 contains 13 residues. The CDR3 loop reads CASSYDRVNEQFF. CDR3 coding DNA: TGTGCCAGCAGTTACGACAGGGTCAATGAGCAGTTCTTC.